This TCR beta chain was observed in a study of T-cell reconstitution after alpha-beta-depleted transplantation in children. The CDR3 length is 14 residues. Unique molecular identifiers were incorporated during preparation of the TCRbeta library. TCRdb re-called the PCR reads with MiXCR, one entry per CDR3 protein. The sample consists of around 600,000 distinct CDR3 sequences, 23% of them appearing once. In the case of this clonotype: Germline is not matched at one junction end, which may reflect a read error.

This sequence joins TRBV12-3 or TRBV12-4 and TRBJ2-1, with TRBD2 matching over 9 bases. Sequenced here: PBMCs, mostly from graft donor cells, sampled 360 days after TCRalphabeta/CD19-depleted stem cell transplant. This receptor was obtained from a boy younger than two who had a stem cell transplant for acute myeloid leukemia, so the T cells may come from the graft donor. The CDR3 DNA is TGTGCCAGCAGTGTAGCGGGGGCGGACAATGAGCAGTTCTTC. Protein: CASSVAGADNEQFF.